One sample yielded the 21 T cell receptor beta chains listed below, sequenced in a study of T cells in Graves' hyperthyroidism and ophthalmopathy. The investigators amplified TCR beta CDR3 regions from RNA transcripts. The primer set for the first-round RT-PCR of the TCR CDR3 was HTBI. TCRdb ran MiXCR on the multiplex PCR reads and lists one entry per CDR3 protein. The sample shows more than 350,000 distinct CDR3 sequences, approximately 18% of them seen only once. The sequenced sample consisted of blood. These receptors were taken from a woman aged 30 to 39 with Graves' hyperthyroidism that later progressed to Graves' ophthalmopathy.

This clonotype was detected many times. One junction end disagrees with the germline gene, perhaps due to a read error. The gene calls are TRBV5-1 and TRBJ1-5; TRBD1 might be the D (5 bases). The CDR3 totals 15 residues. Germline values: CDR1 SGHRS, CDR2 YFSETQ. The CDR3 sequence is CASSLGTGSNQPQHF. The DNA of the CDR3 is TGTGCCAGCAGCCTCGGGACGGGGAGCAATCAGCCCCAGCATTTT.

This clonotype showed up many times. The rearrangement uses TRBV2 and TRBJ1-2; D is perhaps TRBD1 (6 bases). Germline CDR1 SNHLY, CDR2 FYNNEI. The CDR3 is made up of 14 amino acids. V shed 5 bases and J shed 6 bases, with 16 bases lying between them. CDR3 sequence reads: CASSQGQSSHGYTF. In nucleotides, the CDR3 is TGTGCCAGCAGTCAGGGACAATCATCGCATGGCTACACCTTC.

The V call is TRBV5-1, the J call TRBJ1-1; TRBD1 agrees at 7 bases. Unmatched junction bases numbered 11, after V lost 4 bases and J lost 5 bases. The germline V gene encodes CDR1 SGHRS and CDR2 YFSETQ. CDR3 size: 15 residues. CDR3 DNA: TGCGCCAGCAGCGAGACAGGGTTAAAAGGTACTGAAGCTTTCTTT. Its protein product is CASSETGLKGTEAFF.

Ten or more counts support this clonotype. The chain links TRBV2 to TRBJ2-5, with D maybe TRBD2 (6 bases). This CDR3 contains 16 residues. The germline V gene has CDR1 SNHLY and CDR2 FYNNEI. Trimming left V 1 base short and J 4 bases short, with 16 bases between. DNA of the CDR3: TGTGCCAGCAGTGAAGGGGGCAGGAGGGTAGGAGAGACCCAGTACTTC. Translation gives CASSEGGRRVGETQYF.

The J gene is TRBJ1-5, the V gene TRBV6-1, with D possibly matching TRBD1 (5 bases). The V gene's germline CDR1 is MNHNS and CDR2 SASEGT. V gave up 1 base and J gave up 0 bases, with 10 bases separating them. CDR3 size: 16 residues. The CDR3 reads CASSEGDGGSNQPQHF. As DNA, the CDR3 is TGTGCCAGCAGTGAAGGGGACGGGGGTAGCAATCAGCCCCAGCATTTT.

The V call is TRBV19, the J call TRBJ1-1; the D is unclear. With 7 bases removed from V and 11 bases from J, the gap between germline ends came to 17 bases. Germline V gene sequence: CDR1 LNHDA, CDR2 SQIVND (reference sequence). The CDR3 is made up of 12 amino acids. In nucleotides, the CDR3 is TGTGCCAGTAAAACGGCGGCGGGTCGGGCTTTCTTT. Residues: CASKTAAGRAFF.

The chain recombines TRBV29-1 with TRBJ2-7; 10 nucleotides line up with TRBD1. Germline V CDR1 and CDR2: SQVTM, ANQGSEA. Trimming cost V 5 bases and J 6 bases; bases outside gene matches: 22. CDR3 length equals 18 residues. The CDR3 spells CSVPLGQGRIRSTCEQYF. The CDR3 DNA sequence: TGCAGCGTTCCGTTGGGACAGGGGCGTATCCGCTCCACCTGCGAGCAGTACTTC.

Only a few counts were recorded for this clonotype. J is TRBJ1-1 and V is TRBV28; D uncertain. The CDR3 is 14 residues long. Germline V gives CDR1 MDHEN, CDR2 SYDVKM. The V gene lost 3 bases and the J gene lost 6 bases, with 14 bases spanning the gap. CDR3 in amino acids: CASSFLYLGPEAFF. Here the CDR3 DNA reads TGTGCCAGCAGTTTTTTATATTTGGGTCCTGAAGCTTTCTTT.

There are many counts of this clonotype. The V gene is TRBV10-2, the J gene TRBJ2-3; D not resolved. The CDR3 length is 14 residues. Trimming removed 8 bases from V and 3 bases from J, with 15 bases in between. The germline gives CDR1 WSHSY, CDR2 SAAADI. CDR3 sequence: CASELKEWTDTQYF. CDR3 coding DNA: TGCGCCAGCGAATTAAAGGAGTGGACAGATACGCAGTATTTT.

A few counts support this clonotype. J is TRBJ1-1 and V is TRBV5-1; perhaps TRBD1 as D (5 bases). The CDR3 sequence is 14 residues long. V shed 0 bases and J shed 8 bases, with 14 bases lying between them. The V gene's germline CDR1 is SGHRS and CDR2 YFSETQ. For the CDR3, the DNA is TGCGCCAGCAGCTTGGGTCAGGGAGGTCTCGAAGCTTTCTTT. Protein product: CASSLGQGGLEAFF.

V gene TRBV20-1 combines with J gene TRBJ1-2; D not certain. Germline V gene data show CDR1 as DFQATT and CDR2 as SNEGSKA (reference sequence). Trimming shortened V by 3 bases and J by 4 bases, and 12 bases separated the two germline ends. CDR3 length equals 13 residues. CDR3: CSASSGSGYGYTF. The CDR3, as DNA: TGCAGTGCTAGTTCAGGATCTGGCTATGGCTACACCTTC.

This clonotype was detected ten times or more. This chain links TRBV28 with TRBJ2-7; D is uncertain. CDR1 and CDR2 from the germline V gene are MDHEN and SYDVKM. Trimming pared 6 bases from V and 9 bases from J, leaving 12 bases between. The CDR3 contains 11 residues. In DNA form, the CDR3 reads TGTGCCAGCAGGGCCCCACTTGTGCAGTACTTC. Its translation is CASRAPLVQYF.

A note on this clonotype: Because it lacks the conserved phenylalanine or tryptophan at the end, this CDR3 is likely a read error. This chain connects TRBV9 to TRBJ1-2; 7 nucleotides line up with TRBD1. CDR3 length equals 15 residues. V shed 0 bases and J 2 bases; nucleotides not matched to a gene: 4. From germline, CDR1 is SGDLS and CDR2 YYNGEE. CDR3 coding DNA: TGTGCCAGCAGCGTAGGAGGAGGGGGCAACTATGGCTACACCATC. The encoded protein is CASSVGGGGNYGYTI.

This chain joins TRBV6-1 and TRBJ2-7, with 7 bases identical to TRBD2. Germline CDR1 reads MNHNS; CDR2 reads SASEGT. V trimming: 3 bases; J trimming: 5 bases; junction bases outside the gene matches: 13. This CDR3 has 16 amino acids. The CDR3 DNA follows: TGTGCCAGCAGTGAGGCGGGGTCGGGGGGTCCCCACGAGCAGTACTTC. Amino acids: CASSEAGSGGPHEQYF.

In this sample, this clonotype turned up many times. The V and J genes are TRBV9 and TRBJ2-3; D is uncertain. Per the germline V gene, CDR1 is SGDLS and CDR2 is YYNGEE. This CDR3 is built from 13 residues. Trimming shortened V by 0 bases and J by 3 bases, and 5 bases separated the two germline ends. CDR3 amino acids: CASSVGVTDTQYF. Here the CDR3 DNA reads TGTGCCAGCAGCGTAGGGGTAACAGATACGCAGTATTTT.

This clonotype showed up many times. CDR3 DNA sequence: TGTGCCAGCAGCCAGACAGCCCTGAACACTGAAGCTTTCTTT. Translated: CASSQTALNTEAFF. The V and J genes are TRBV12-3 or TRBV12-4 and TRBJ1-1, with D possibly TRBD1 on 5 matching bases. Trimming removed 6 bases at V and 0 bases at J, with 11 bases between. The CDR3 runs 14 residues.

Many counts were recorded for this clonotype. The chain recombines TRBV6-1 with TRBJ1-1; D remains unclear. The CDR3 length is 12 residues. Looked up from germline, CDR1 is MNHNS and CDR2 is SASEGT. DNA for the CDR3: TGTACCGCACAGAACATGAACACTGAAGCTTTCTTT. Protein sequence: CTAQNMNTEAFF.

This clonotype was recorded many times. The chain joins TRBV11-1 to TRBJ2-1, with 11 bases aligning to TRBD2. Germline V gene data show CDR1 as SGHAT and CDR2 as FQDESV (reference sequence). Losses at the gene ends were 5 bases for V and 5 bases for J; bases not matched to a gene: 5. This CDR3 has 15 amino acids. CDR3 in amino acids: CASSVTSGGNNEQFF. The DNA for the CDR3 is TGTGCCAGCAGCGTAACTAGCGGGGGCAACAATGAGCAGTTCTTC. The full variable domain, completed using reference TRBV11-1 and TRBJ2-1, is EAEVAQSPRYKITEKSQAVAFWCDPISGHATLYWYRQILGQGPELLVQFQDESVVDDSQLPKDRFSAERLKGVDSTLKIQPAELGDSAMYLCASSVTSGGNNEQFFGPGTRLTVL.

This clonotype was detected ten times or more. The J gene is TRBJ2-1, the V gene TRBV15, with TRBD2 matching over 11 bases. The germline V gene encodes CDR1 LNHNV and CDR2 YYDKDF (reference sequence). Germline trimming cut 5 bases from V and 4 bases from J; bases unmatched to any gene: 7. The CDR3 spans 16 residues. This CDR3 is CATSSAGLAEYNEQFF. The CDR3 DNA follows: TGTGCCACCAGCTCCGCGGGACTAGCGGAATACAATGAGCAGTTCTTC.

This clonotype was seen many times. The rearrangement links TRBV29-1 to TRBJ2-5; maybe TRBD1 (6 bases). CDR1 and CDR2 from the germline V gene are SQVTM and ANQGSEA. V was clipped by 1 base and J by 0 bases, with 21 bases between them. The CDR3 totals 18 residues. CDR3 in amino acids: CSVEGLNNPGHYQETQYF. Written as DNA, the CDR3 is TGCAGCGTTGAAGGGCTCAATAATCCGGGACACTACCAAGAGACCCAGTACTTC.

This clonotype was detected many times. The V and J genes are TRBV18 and TRBJ2-2, with D possibly matching TRBD1 (6 bases). The CDR3 runs 17 residues. V lost 3 bases, J lost 4 bases, and 18 bases lay in between. Germline CDR1 KGHSH, CDR2 LQKENI. The CDR3 loop is CASSPTRTGHSTGELFF. The CDR3 DNA is TGTGCCAGCTCACCTACTAGGACGGGACATAGCACCGGGGAGCTGTTTTTT.